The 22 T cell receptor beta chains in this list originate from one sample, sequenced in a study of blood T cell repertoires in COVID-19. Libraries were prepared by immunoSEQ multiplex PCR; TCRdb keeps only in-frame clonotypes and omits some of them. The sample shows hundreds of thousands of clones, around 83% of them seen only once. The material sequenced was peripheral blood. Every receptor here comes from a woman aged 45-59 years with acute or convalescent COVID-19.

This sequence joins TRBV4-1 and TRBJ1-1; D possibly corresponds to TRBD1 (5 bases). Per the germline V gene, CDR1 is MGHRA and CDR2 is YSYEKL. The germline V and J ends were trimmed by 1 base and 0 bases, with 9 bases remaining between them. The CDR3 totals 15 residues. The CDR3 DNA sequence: TGCGCCAGCAGCCAAGGCGGGGCCTTGAACACTGAAGCTTTCTTT. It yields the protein CASSQGGALNTEAFF.

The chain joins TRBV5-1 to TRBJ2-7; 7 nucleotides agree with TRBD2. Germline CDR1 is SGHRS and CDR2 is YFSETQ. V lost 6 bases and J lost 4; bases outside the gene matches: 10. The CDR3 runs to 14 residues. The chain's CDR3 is CASTQATGGYEQYF. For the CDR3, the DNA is TGCGCCAGCACCCAGGCTACCGGGGGGTACGAGCAGTACTTC.

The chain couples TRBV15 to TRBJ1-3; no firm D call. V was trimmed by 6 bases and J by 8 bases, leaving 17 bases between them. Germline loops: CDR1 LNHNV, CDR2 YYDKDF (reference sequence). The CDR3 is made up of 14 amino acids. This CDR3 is CATRLDLLGDTIYF. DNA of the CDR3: TGTGCCACCAGATTGGACCTGCTCGGGGACACCATATATTTT. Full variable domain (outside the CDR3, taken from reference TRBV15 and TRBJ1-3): DAMVIQNPRYQVTQFGKPVTLSCSQTLNHNVMYWYQQKSSQAPKLLFHYYDKDFNNEADTPDNFQSRRPNTSFCFLDIRSPGLGDTAMYLCATRLDLLGDTIYFGEGSWLTVV.

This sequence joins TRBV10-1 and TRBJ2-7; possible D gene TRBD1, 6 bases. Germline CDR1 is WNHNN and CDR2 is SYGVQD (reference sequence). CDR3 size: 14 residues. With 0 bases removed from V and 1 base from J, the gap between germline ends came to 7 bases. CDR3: CASSESTGSYEQYF. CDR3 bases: TGCGCCAGCAGTGAGTCTACAGGGTCCTACGAGCAGTACTTC.

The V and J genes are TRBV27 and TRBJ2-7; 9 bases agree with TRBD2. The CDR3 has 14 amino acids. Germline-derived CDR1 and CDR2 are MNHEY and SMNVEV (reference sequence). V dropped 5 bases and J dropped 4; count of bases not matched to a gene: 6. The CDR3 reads CASSLSGRVYEQYF. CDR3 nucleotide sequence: TGTGCCAGCAGTCTTAGCGGGAGAGTGTACGAGCAGTACTTC.

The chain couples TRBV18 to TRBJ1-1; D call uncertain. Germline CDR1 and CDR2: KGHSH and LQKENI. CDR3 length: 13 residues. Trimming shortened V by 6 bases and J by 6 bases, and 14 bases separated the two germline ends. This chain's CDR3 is CASSLGVNSEAFF. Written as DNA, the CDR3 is TGTGCCAGCTCTCTGGGCGTAAACTCTGAAGCTTTCTTT. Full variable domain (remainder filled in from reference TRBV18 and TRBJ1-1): NAGVMQNPRHLVRRRGQEARLRCSPMKGHSHVYWYRQLPEEGLKFMVYLQKENIIDESGMPKERFSAEFPKEGPSILRIQQVVRGDSAAYFCASSLGVNSEAFFGQGTRLTVV.

In DNA, the CDR3 is TGTGCCAGCAGCCCCGTTATTTTGACCGGGGAGCTGTTTTTT. It translates to CASSPVILTGELFF. This chain joins TRBV11-2 and TRBJ2-2, with no clear D. The germline V gene encodes CDR1 SGHAT and CDR2 FQNNGV. The CDR3 runs 14 residues. V was pared by 5 bases and J by 5 bases, with 12 bases between.

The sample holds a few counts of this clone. The CDR3 here is CAGARDSNYEQYF. Written as DNA, the CDR3 is TGTGCGGGAGCTCGGGACAGCAACTACGAGCAGTACTTC. V usage is TRBV27 and J usage is TRBJ2-7, with 7 bases that match TRBD1. The length of the CDR3 is 13 residues. Germline-derived CDR1 and CDR2 are MNHEY and SMNVEV (reference sequence).

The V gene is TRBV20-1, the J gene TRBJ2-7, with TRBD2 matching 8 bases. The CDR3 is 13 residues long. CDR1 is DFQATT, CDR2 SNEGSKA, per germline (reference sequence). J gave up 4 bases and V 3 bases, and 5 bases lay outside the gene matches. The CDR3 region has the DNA TGCAGTGCTAGTAGTAGCGGGACTTACGAGCAGTACTTC. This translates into CSASSSGTYEQYF.

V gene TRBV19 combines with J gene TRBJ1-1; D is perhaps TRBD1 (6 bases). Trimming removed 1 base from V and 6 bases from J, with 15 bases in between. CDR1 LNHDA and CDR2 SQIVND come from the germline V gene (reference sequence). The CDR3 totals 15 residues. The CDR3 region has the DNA TGTGCCAGTAGTATAGGTCCCAGTGGGGGCTCTGAAGCTTTCTTT. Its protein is CASSIGPSGGSEAFF.

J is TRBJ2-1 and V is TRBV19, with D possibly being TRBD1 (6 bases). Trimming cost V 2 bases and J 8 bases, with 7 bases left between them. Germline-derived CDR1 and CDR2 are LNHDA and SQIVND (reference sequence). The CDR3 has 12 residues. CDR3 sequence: CASSIRGYEQFF. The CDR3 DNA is TGTGCCAGTAGTATAAGGGGGTATGAGCAGTTCTTC.

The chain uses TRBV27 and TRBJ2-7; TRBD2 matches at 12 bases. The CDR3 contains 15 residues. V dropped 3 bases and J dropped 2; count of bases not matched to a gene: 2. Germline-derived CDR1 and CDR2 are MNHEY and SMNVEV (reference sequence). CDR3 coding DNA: TGTGCCAGCAGTTTCCGGACTAGCGGGACCTACGAGCAGTACTTC. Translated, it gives CASSFRTSGTYEQYF.

CDR3 nucleotides: TGTGCCAGCAGCTTAGTCTCTAGCGGGAGGAATGAGCAGTTCTTC. Encoded protein: CASSLVSSGRNEQFF. V usage is TRBV7-2 and J usage is TRBJ2-1; 11 nucleotides match TRBD2. The CDR3 has 15 amino acids. The ends lost 1 base at V and 7 bases at J; junction bases unmatched: 3. Germline CDR1 is SGHTA and CDR2 is FQGNSA.

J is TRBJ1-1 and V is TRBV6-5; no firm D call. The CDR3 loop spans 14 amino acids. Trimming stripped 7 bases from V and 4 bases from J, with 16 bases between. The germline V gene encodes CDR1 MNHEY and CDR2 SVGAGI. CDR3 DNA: TGTGCCAGCACTGGGTTCGCCGGGAGCACTGAAGCTTTCTTT. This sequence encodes CASTGFAGSTEAFF.

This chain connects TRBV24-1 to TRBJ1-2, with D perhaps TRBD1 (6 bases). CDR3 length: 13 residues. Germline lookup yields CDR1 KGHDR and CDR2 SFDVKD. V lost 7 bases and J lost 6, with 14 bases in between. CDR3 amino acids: CATSALAGDGYTF. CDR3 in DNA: TGTGCCACCAGCGCCCTGGCAGGGGATGGCTACACCTTC.

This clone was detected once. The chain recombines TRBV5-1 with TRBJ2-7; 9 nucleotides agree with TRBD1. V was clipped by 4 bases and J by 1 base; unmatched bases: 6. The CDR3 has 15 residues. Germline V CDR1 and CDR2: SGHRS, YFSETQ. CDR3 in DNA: TGCGCCAGCAGCGACAGGACAGGGGCTTCCTACGAGCAGTACTTC. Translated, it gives CASSDRTGASYEQYF.

The CDR3 DNA is TGTGCCAGCAGCTTGGTCGGGACAGTGAATCAAGAGACCCAGTACTTC. Amino acids: CASSLVGTVNQETQYF. This chain uses TRBV11-2 with TRBJ2-5, with TRBD1 matching 7 bases. Germline V gene sequence: CDR1 SGHAT, CDR2 FQNNGV. Trimming removed 3 bases from V and 2 bases from J; junction bases left unmatched: 9. This CDR3 has 16 amino acids.

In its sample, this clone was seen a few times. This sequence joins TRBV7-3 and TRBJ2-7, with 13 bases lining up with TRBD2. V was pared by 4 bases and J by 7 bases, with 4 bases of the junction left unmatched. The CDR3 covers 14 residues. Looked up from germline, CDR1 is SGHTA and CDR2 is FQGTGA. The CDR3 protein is CASSSGLAGKEQYF. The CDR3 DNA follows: TGTGCCAGCAGCTCGGGACTAGCGGGAAAGGAGCAGTACTTC.

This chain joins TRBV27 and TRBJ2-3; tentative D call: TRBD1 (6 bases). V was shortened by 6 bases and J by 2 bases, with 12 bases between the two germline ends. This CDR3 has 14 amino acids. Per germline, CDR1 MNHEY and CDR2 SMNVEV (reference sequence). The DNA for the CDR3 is TGTGCCAGCAGGCCCCCAGGGGTCACAGATACGCAGTATTTT. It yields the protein CASRPPGVTDTQYF.

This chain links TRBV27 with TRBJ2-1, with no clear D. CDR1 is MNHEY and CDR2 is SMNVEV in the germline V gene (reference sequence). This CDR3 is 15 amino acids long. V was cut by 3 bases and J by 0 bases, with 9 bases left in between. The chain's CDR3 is CASSLRLGSYNEQFF. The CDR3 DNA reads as TGTGCCAGCAGTTTGCGACTCGGCTCCTACAATGAGCAGTTCTTC.

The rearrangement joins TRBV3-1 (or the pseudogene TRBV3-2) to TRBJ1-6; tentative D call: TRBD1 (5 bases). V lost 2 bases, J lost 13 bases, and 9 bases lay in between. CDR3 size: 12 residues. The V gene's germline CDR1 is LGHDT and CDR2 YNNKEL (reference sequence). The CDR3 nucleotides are TGTGCCAGCAGCCAAATGGAGGGGCCCCTCCACTTT. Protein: CASSQMEGPLHF.

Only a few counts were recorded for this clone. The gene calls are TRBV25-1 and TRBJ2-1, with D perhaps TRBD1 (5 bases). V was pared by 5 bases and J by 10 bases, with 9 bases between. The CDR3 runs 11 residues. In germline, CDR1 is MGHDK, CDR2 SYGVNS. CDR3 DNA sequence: TGTGCCAGCAGTCAGGGTGACGAGCAGTTCTTC. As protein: CASSQGDEQFF.